This T cell receptor (beta chain) was sequenced during a study of cytomegalovirus exposure and HLA in healthy donors (dated by TCRdb to 2016 to 2017). As for the study more broadly: An earlier analysis of several hundred of the donors reported 276 Gb of sequence data and 117 million unique TCR beta sequences obtained from about 179 million T cells. Approximately 300 gigabases of sequencing data and approximately 85 million unique TCR sequences were included in an early release covering several hundred HLA-typed donors. Of the approximately 400 genotyped donors, less than 85% were placed in the genetic ancestry cluster associated with self-reported Caucasian donors. The aim of the study was to test whether cataloging public T cell receptors could identify signatures of past pathogen exposure. The study used immunosequencing to profile the T cell repertoires of approximately 630 subjects and linked those repertoires to cytomegalovirus serostatus. A separate validation cohort of roughly 110 different subjects was used in addition to the approximately 700-subject first cohort. High-throughput TCR immunosequencing, statistical association of individual TCRs with disease status, and machine learning were combined to predict cytomegalovirus infection status. A later analysis re-analyzed previously published TCR beta repertoires from approximately 700 donors and added high-resolution HLA genotyping to study TCR occurrence patterns. In the later analysis, no new phenotypic data were used to find candidate immune exposures; instead, reliance was placed on TCR beta sequences and their occurrence across donors. An earlier analysis of nearly 600 of the donors applied high-throughput TCR beta sequencing to assess whether each TCR beta V gene segment acted as functional or pseudogenic. Donor age, sex, ethnicity and CMV serostatus were compiled alongside the repertoire data. A later genetic analysis took genome-wide SNP genotypes for about three fifths of the 666 donors and used that subset as a discovery cohort. All discovery cohort repertoires had been generated using a single sequencing platform. Class I and class II HLA loci were covered by the typing at four-digit resolution. Typing coverage differed by locus: A, B, C, DRB1 and DQB1 were typed in roughly 620-630 donors, DQA1 in 522, DPA1 in some 570, and DPB1 in around 490. Because of strong linkage in the cohort, roughly five DR-DQ haplotypes were treated as single units for association and clustering. Among roughly 400 genotyped donors of the cohort, an average of roughly 230,000 unique TCR beta nucleotide sequences was sequenced per donor, of which 15% to 20% were non-productive.

Concerning this clone: Its antigen is still unknown. Base qualities were left out, and no much larger clone turns up one base away.

Receptors were amplified or captured by the immunoSEQ multiplex PCR assay. The multiplex PCR relied on a mix of 60 forward primers for TCR Vbeta segments and 13 reverse primers for TCR Jbeta segments. A multiplex PCR assay on genomic DNA amplified the CDR3 region of rearranged TCR beta genes. On the Illumina HiSeq System, the amplified TCR beta libraries were sequenced as 87-base-pair reads. The study's own analysis went as follows. A later analysis counted about 80 million unique TCR beta chains across the 690 or so repertoires, and roughly 11 million of these chains were shared by at least two donors. To remove PCR and sequencing errors, raw reads were error-corrected and collapsed into unique sequences using a nearest-neighbor algorithm that merged closely related sequences. To assign V, D and J gene segments, CDR3 sequences were aligned to IMGT reference sequences. Each retained sequence needed at least a six-nucleotide match to both a V gene segment and a J gene segment. A rearrangement counted as productive if the CDR3 had no stop codons and remained in frame with V and J, and every other rearrangement counted as non-productive. CDR3 was defined by IMGT convention, running from the second conserved V-encoded cysteine to the conserved J-encoded phenylalanine. The earlier analysis of about 570 of the donors excluded any sequence lacking an unambiguous match to a single V gene segment. An earlier analysis of fewer than 750 of the donors classified V segments as functional when productive rearrangements were above 56.7% and as segregating when the standard deviation between donors was above 5%. A statistical classification framework was built to diagnose cytomegalovirus status from the catalog of TCR beta chain sequences. In a later analysis, V and J genes were assigned by comparing TCR nucleotide sequences against IMGT/GENE-DB human TR gene sequences. A later analysis assigned CDR3 sequences and most-parsimonious VDJ recombination scenarios with the TCRdist pipeline. In a later analysis, each TCR beta chain was defined by its CDR3 amino acid sequence together with its V-gene family, and reads lacking a unique V-gene family were excluded. In a later analysis, 500 to 700 highly shared, low-generation-probability nucleotide sequences were removed to address suspected cross-contamination and a sequencing artifact. In a later analysis, a clonal expansion index for each public chain was calculated from normalized within-repertoire ranks of inferred template counts. Generation probabilities in a later analysis came from a VDJ recombination model fitted to out-of-frame rearrangements, and those results were checked against IGoR. Hypergeometric tests were used in a later analysis to score TCR-TCR, TCR-HLA and TCR-CMV co-occurrence, with a repertoire-size bias correction applied to the TCR pairs. A later analysis estimated false discovery rates by permuting HLA or CMV assignments 20 times. In a later analysis, co-occurring TCRs were grouped using DBSCAN, and TCRdist sequence similarity was added for clustering within HLA-allele-positive subsets. Co-occurrence clustering excluded repertoires with fewer than 30,000 or more than 120,000 public chains, plus five with anomalous nucleotide sharing. TCRdb limited this immuneACCESS table to in-frame rearrangements with V and J called. A share of clones is missing; checked studies link under half to unresolved V genes, and the rest is unexplained. V, J and clone size derive from that table, while D and trimming were established from the DNA sequence. The sample includes about 100,000 clones, with 70% to 80% observed a single time. 8% to 10% of the sample is in the top ten clones.

The CDR3 starts with the cysteine, ends with the phenylalanine, and has 13 residues. Only the CDR3 region is kept as DNA, spanning 39 bases read in frame from base 1. V lost 4 bases and J lost 10 bases; the stretch between them is 17 bases long. Per the germline V gene (reference sequence), SGHNT is the CDR1 and YYREEE is the CDR2. General study outcomes and caveats: The cohort was sequenced for TCR beta chains only, and without alpha or paired-chain data the features that could be detected were limited. The presence/absence analyses assumed that sequencing depth was roughly uniform across donors, and that assumption may not be true. According to a later analysis, most CMV-associated TCR beta chains appeared to be HLA-restricted, and the HLA associations seemed to be driven largely by CMV exposure. Because HLA typing was unavailable for some donors at each locus, only the typed subset was used in association tests. A later analysis found that HLA-associated TCR beta chains were more clonally expanded and had lower generation probabilities than equally common non-associated chains. Because counts were too low, seventeen rarely observed V segments, including chromosome 9 orphons, were left out of the earlier analysis of approximately 500 of the donors. Broadly in line with IMGT annotations, most TCR beta V segments showed up in productive rearrangements about 87% or about 30% of the time in an earlier analysis of roughly 590 of the donors. In vitro tests confirmed that a few of the cytomegalovirus-associated TCR beta chains recognize cytomegalovirus antigens. Immune exposure information for the cohort was limited to CMV serostatus. In a later genetic analysis, a missense DCLRE1C variant was associated with V-gene and J-gene trimming of TCR beta chains, and the association was replicated in an independent cohort. At a false discovery rate of 0.05, a later analysis linked 16,951 TCR beta sequences to specific HLA alleles. A further reported finding was that TCR beta sequences accurately predicted the HLA-A and HLA-B alleles for most subjects in the first cohort. In a later genetic analysis, fewer N-insertions in productive TCRs were reported among donors in an Asian-associated ancestry cluster than the approximately 710-donor mean. A cluster of highly shared sequence variants was judged likely to be a technical artifact of the sequencing pipeline. In a later analysis, several top co-occurrence clusters were reported to appear linked to parvovirus B19, influenza, CMV and Epstein-Barr virus. The classifier was reported to diagnose cytomegalovirus status with high specificity and sensitivity in both the original cohort and the validation cohort. According to the authors, the approach could potentially be generalized to other disease states and immunological phenotypes. While some public TCRs were present in many individuals, most TCR sequences turned up only very rarely across donors. When HLA alleles, especially DR and DQ, strongly co-occurred, TCR associations were difficult to assign to individual alleles. According to a later analysis, TCR association rates differed among HLA loci, with DRB1 alleles showing the most associated TCRs and HLA-C alleles showing the fewest. Because the 87-base-pair reads could not distinguish some IMGT-functional V segments, including TRBV6-2 and TRBV6-3, those segments were excluded. Linkage disequilibrium might explain the correlated functional status among segregating V segments, but an unknown experimental factor could not be ruled out. A total of about 180 TCR beta chains were listed by the study as associated with cytomegalovirus.

The cohort was made up of approximately 670 healthy bone marrow donors. All cohort members were sampled while nominally healthy, although unrecorded immune exposures were likely present. The donor tested CMV seropositive, placing the donor among the 289 seropositive members of the cohort. Every donor gave a peripheral blood sample, and the peripheral blood mononuclear cells from that sample were used for TCR beta sequencing. Genomic DNA was extracted from the blood cell samples with the Qiagen DNeasy Blood Extraction Kit. Sequencing was performed on PBMCs. This sequence was found in a male donor in good health and CMV-seropositive. The sequence links TRBV5-4 to TRBJ1-2; a confident D gene designation cannot be given. The CDR3 sequence is CASSPVRAQDYTF. The bases are TGTGCCAGCAGCCCTGTTAGAGCGCAAGACTACACCTTC.